This entry lists 21 T cell receptor beta chains sequenced from one sample in a study of blood T cell repertoires in COVID-19 (dated by TCRdb to about 2020). The library was generated by the immunoSEQ multiplex PCR assay. TCRdb stores this immuneACCESS table with in-frame sequences only. Part of the clones is absent; in the studies checked, under half of the shortfall reflects unresolved V genes, and no reason is known for the rest. Across this sample there are 160,000 or so clones, with around 85% seen only once. The ten largest clones take up under 5% of the sample. What was sequenced was peripheral blood. These TCRs come from a woman aged 70-85 years with acute or convalescent COVID-19.

Only one count was recorded for this clone. V usage is TRBV4-3 and J usage is TRBJ1-4; D not resolved. The CDR3 runs 15 residues. The V end lost 4 bases, the J end lost 0 bases, and 9 bases lay between the germline ends. Germline assignment: CDR1 LGHNA and CDR2 YSLEER. The CDR3 loop is CASSPTGTTNEKLFF. The CDR3 DNA follows: TGCGCCAGCAGCCCCACGGGAACAACTAATGAAAAACTGTTTTTT.

This sequence joins TRBV14 and TRBJ2-5, with 10 nucleotides matching TRBD1. In germline, CDR1 is SGHDN, CDR2 FVKESK. V shed 1 base and J 4 bases; nucleotides not matched to a gene: 9. The CDR3 length is 17 residues. The CDR3 is CASSQGEGTGVGETQYF. The CDR3 coding sequence is TGTGCCAGCAGCCAAGGAGAGGGGACAGGGGTAGGAGAGACCCAGTACTTC.

The chain couples TRBV19 to TRBJ2-3; 7 positions agree with TRBD2. The V gene end was trimmed by 8 bases and the J gene end by 6 bases; junction bases not matched to a gene: 20. The CDR3 is 17 amino acids. Germline assignment: CDR1 LNHDA and CDR2 SQIVND (reference sequence). As DNA, the CDR3 is TGTGCCAGTCTTGGGGGGGGAGTTGAGAACGAGTTGGATACGCAGTATTTT. Encoded protein: CASLGGGVENELDTQYF.

This chain uses TRBV7-9 with TRBJ2-3; TRBD2 matches at 8 bases. CDR1 SEHNR and CDR2 FQNEAQ come from the germline V gene (reference sequence). CDR3 length: 14 amino acids. The junction had 3 bases not matched to a gene; V was cut back by 5 bases and J by 2 bases. CDR3 in amino acids: CASSPGGHTDTQYF. The CDR3 coding sequence is TGTGCCAGCAGCCCGGGGGGGCACACAGATACGCAGTATTTT. Looking up the rest from reference TRBV7-9 and TRBJ2-3 gives the full variable domain: DTGVSQNPRHKITKRGQNVTFRCDPISEHNRLYWYRQTLGQGPEFLTYFQNEAQLEKSRLLSDRFSAERPKGSFSTLEIQRTEQGDSAMYLCASSPGGHTDTQYFGPGTRLTVL.

The V and J genes are TRBV29-1 and TRBJ1-5; D gene ambiguous. The CDR3 covers 13 residues. Trimming removed 4 bases from V and 2 bases from J, with 9 bases in between. CDR1 and CDR2 from the germline V gene are SQVTM and ANQGSEA. Here the CDR3 reads CSVAASRNQPQHF. In DNA, the CDR3 is TGCAGCGTTGCAGCGTCGCGCAATCAGCCCCAGCATTTT.

The chain links TRBV5-4 to TRBJ2-5; possible D gene TRBD1, 6 bases. This CDR3 has 13 amino acids. Germline CDR1 SGHNT, CDR2 YYREEE (reference sequence). Trimming shortened V by 2 bases and J by 5 bases, and 10 bases separated the two germline ends. The CDR3: CASSLGQRETQYF. CDR3 DNA: TGTGCCAGCAGCTTAGGACAGAGGGAGACCCAGTACTTC.

The V and J genes are TRBV6-2 or TRBV6-3 and TRBJ2-1; 7 nucleotides agree with TRBD2. Germline CDR1 and CDR2: MNHEY and SVGEGT. After removal of 5 bases from V and 7 bases from J, the junction contained 2 bases not matched to a gene. CDR3 length: 12 residues. The CDR3 here is CASSRDYNEQFF. The DNA of the CDR3 is TGTGCCAGCAGTCGGGACTATAATGAGCAGTTCTTC.

The V gene is TRBV28, the J gene TRBJ2-7, with 10 positions matching TRBD2. The junction had 12 bases not matched to a gene; V was cut back by 3 bases and J by 4 bases. Germline lookup yields CDR1 MDHEN and CDR2 SYDVKM. This CDR3 has 17 amino acids. CDR3 residues: CASSFRASGRSRYEQYF. Written as DNA, the CDR3 is TGTGCCAGCAGTTTTCGGGCTAGCGGGAGATCGCGGTACGAGCAGTACTTC. Full variable domain (rest looked up from reference TRBV28 and TRBJ2-7): DVKVTQSSRYLVKRTGEKVFLECVQDMDHENMFWYRQDPGLGLRLIYFSYDVKMKEKGDIPEGYSVSREKKERFSLILESASTNQTSMYLCASSFRASGRSRYEQYFGPGTRLTVT.

This clone was detected only once. V usage is TRBV6-2 or TRBV6-3 and J usage is TRBJ2-2, with TRBD1 matching over 7 bases. The germline CDR1 and CDR2 sequences are MNHEY and SVGEGT. V trimming: 4 bases; J trimming: 6 bases; junction bases outside the gene matches: 8. This CDR3 has 15 residues. DNA of the CDR3: TGTGCCAGCAGTTTTGGGACAGCGGTTGCCGGGGAGCTGTTTTTT. It translates to CASSFGTAVAGELFF.

In nucleotides, the CDR3 is TGTGCCACCAGCAGAGATTCCCCAAGGGGGACGGAAAAACTGTTTTTT. Residues: CATSRDSPRGTEKLFF. The rearrangement links TRBV15 to TRBJ1-4; maybe TRBD1 (6 bases). Germline assignment: CDR1 LNHNV and CDR2 YYDKDF (reference sequence). The V and J ends lost 0 bases and 8 bases respectively, with 16 bases between them. This CDR3 has 16 amino acids.

V usage is TRBV7-6 and J usage is TRBJ2-7; a possible D gene is TRBD2 (5 bases). The CDR3 is made up of 13 amino acids. V was pared by 0 bases and J by 7 bases, with 10 bases between. Per the germline V gene, CDR1 is SGHVS and CDR2 is FNYEAQ. Here the CDR3 reads CASSLAVGDEQYF. CDR3 coding DNA: TGTGCCAGCAGCTTAGCGGTGGGAGATGAGCAGTACTTC. Together with reference TRBV7-6 and TRBJ2-7, the CDR3 gives the full variable domain: GAGVSQSPRYKVTKRGQDVALRCDPISGHVSLYWYRQALGQGPEFLTYFNYEAQQDKSGLPNDRFSAERPEGSISTLTIQRTEQRDSAMYRCASSLAVGDEQYFGPGTRLTVT.

V is TRBV19 and J is TRBJ1-5, with TRBD1 matching 8 bases. The germline gives CDR1 LNHDA, CDR2 SQIVND (reference sequence). The V segment lost 8 bases and the J segment 2 bases; nucleotides outside the gene matches: 5. This CDR3 comprises 14 residues. CDR3 DNA: TGTGCCAGTGCAGGGGGCAATCGCAATCAGCCCCAGCATTTT. Translation: CASAGGNRNQPQHF.

The CDR3 region is CASSFYSNRVETQYF. The CDR3 DNA reads as TGTGCCAGCAGTTTCTACTCCAACAGGGTAGAGACCCAGTACTTC. The rearrangement uses TRBV6-2 or TRBV6-3 and TRBJ2-5; tentatively, D is TRBD1 (6 bases). CDR1 and CDR2 (germline): MNHEY, SVGEGT. Trimming pared 4 bases from V and 4 bases from J, leaving 16 bases between. There are 15 residues in the CDR3.

V usage is TRBV7-6 and J usage is TRBJ2-1; 14 nucleotides align to TRBD2. The germline V gene has CDR1 SGHVS and CDR2 FNYEAQ. V shed 5 bases and J 0 bases; nucleotides not matched to a gene: 12. This CDR3 contains 20 residues. The CDR3, as DNA: TGTGCCAGCAGCCAACGGACTAGCGGGGGGCCCTCCGTCTCCTACAATGAGCAGTTCTTC. Residues: CASSQRTSGGPSVSYNEQFF.

This chain connects TRBV2 to TRBJ1-1; no clear D gene. The CDR3 is 9 amino acids. With 9 bases removed from V and 8 bases from J, the gap between germline ends came to 7 bases. Germline CDR1 SNHLY, CDR2 FYNNEI. The CDR3: CASGEEAFF. In DNA form, the CDR3 reads TGTGCCAGTGGGGAGGAAGCTTTCTTT.

The rearrangement links TRBV4-2 to TRBJ1-2, with TRBD1 matching over 7 bases. Unmatched junction bases numbered 6, after V lost 4 bases and J lost 7 bases. Germline assignment: CDR1 LGHNA and CDR2 YNFKEQ. The length of the CDR3 is 13 residues. CDR3 amino acids: CASSPPGQVGYTF. The CDR3 nucleotides read TGTGCCAGCAGCCCTCCAGGACAGGTTGGCTACACCTTC.

This chain joins TRBV15 and TRBJ1-3; D may be TRBD1 (5 bases). Germline CDR1 is LNHNV and CDR2 is YYDKDF (reference sequence). This CDR3 region has 16 residues. V was shortened by 3 bases and J by 0 bases, with 12 bases between the two germline ends. The CDR3 DNA reads as TGTGCCACCAGCAGGCCCGACAGAATCTCTGGAAACACCATATATTTT. It codes for CATSRPDRISGNTIYF.

This CDR3 is CASSLVGGRAYEQFF. CDR3 nucleotide sequence: TGTGCCAGCAGCTTGGTCGGCGGGAGGGCCTATGAGCAGTTCTTC. This sequence joins TRBV5-6 and TRBJ2-1; TRBD2 matches 9 bases. There are 15 residues in the CDR3. The V gene's germline CDR1 is SGHDT and CDR2 YYEEEE. V shed 0 bases, J shed 8 bases, and the junction held 6 bases outside the gene matches.

This chain uses TRBV20-1 with TRBJ1-2; 9 nucleotides line up with TRBD1. J lost 7 bases, V lost 6 bases, and 3 bases had no gene match. Per the germline V gene, CDR1 is DFQATT and CDR2 is SNEGSKA (reference sequence). CDR3 length: 11 residues. CDR3 amino acids: CSAGTGIGYTF. The CDR3 DNA reads as TGCAGTGCGGGGACAGGGATTGGCTACACCTTC.

CDR3 bases: TGCGCCAGCAGTCATCCCGGGACAGGGAATACCTACGAGCAGTACTTC. Protein product: CASSHPGTGNTYEQYF. The chain links TRBV23-1 to TRBJ2-7, with 9 positions matching TRBD1. TRBV23-1 is recorded as an ORF, its role being uncertain. V was pared by 3 bases and J by 2 bases, with 8 bases of the junction left unmatched. The CDR3 covers 16 residues.

This clone was seen more than once but under ten times. The chain has TRBV18 and TRBJ1-2; D is possibly TRBD1 (6 bases). V was cut by 3 bases and J by 3 bases, with 11 bases left in between. The germline V gene has CDR1 KGHSH and CDR2 LQKENI. The CDR3 has 14 residues. In DNA form, the CDR3 reads TGTGCCAGCTCACCCCTGGACAGCCACTATGGCTACACCTTC. The encoded protein is CASSPLDSHYGYTF.